The T cell receptor (beta chain) under discussion was sequenced for a study of OX40 agonist ivuxolimab in advanced cancers. Overall study: The study reported partial responses in three patients: one hepatocellular carcinoma, two cutaneous melanoma.

The CDR3 has 14 amino acids. After removal of 6 bases from V and 2 bases from J, the junction contained 2 bases not matched to a gene. Per the germline V gene, CDR1 is MNHEY and CDR2 is SVGAGI. The protocol was immunoSEQ multiplex PCR, while the TCRdb copy is restricted to in-frame clones and leaves out a portion. The table has about 80,000 clones, 85% to 95% seen once. Study-level points and caveats: It was not determined which antigens were specifically recognized by the peripheral T cells that had undergone clonal expansion.

In the case of this clone: Its specificity is unknown.

This clonotype originated in an adult with an advanced solid tumor such as melanoma, head and neck, liver or kidney cancer. The genes are TRBV6-5 and TRBJ2-2; the match to TRBD1 covers 8 bases. The sequenced sample was CD4+ or CD8+ T cells sorted from blood, obtained in a trial of the OX40 agonist ivuxolimab. The CDR3 loop reads CASSPGGNTGELFF. The CDR3 bases are TGTGCCAGCAGCCCAGGGGGCAACACCGGGGAGCTGTTTTTT.